This record looks at one T cell receptor beta chain sequence and its context. Its antigen is not known. These data belong to a study of T-cell memory formation after mild COVID-19. For the study at large: TCR clusters largely stayed donor specific. Whole-study results and caveats: Memory from before infection featured some responding clones, which suggests cross-reactive memory joined. Clones shrinking between day 15 and 85 showed a balanced CD4/CD8 split, and those that grew later tilted toward CD4+.

Researchers used 5'RACE with constant-segment primers to make TCR alpha and TCR beta cDNA libraries that carry sample barcodes and UMIs. MiXCR, run by TCRdb on the 5' RACE reads, gives a single entry per CDR3 protein. The sample consists of more than 400,000 distinct CDR3 sequences, 18% of them appearing once. CDR3 size: 15 residues. Germline assignment: CDR1 SGHRS and CDR2 YFSETQ. Germline trimming cut 0 bases from V and 6 bases from J; bases unmatched to any gene: 6. The chain recombines TRBV5-1 with TRBJ2-3; TRBD1 matches 8 bases. Material: PBMCs or a T cell subset sorted from them (not recorded which). This sequence originates from an adult woman who had mild COVID-19 (a few samples of this study predate the infection). Cell type and time point are not known. The chain's CDR3 is CASSLDRGDLDTQYF. In DNA, the CDR3 is TGCGCCAGCAGCTTGGACAGGGGGGATTTGGATACGCAGTATTTT. Variable domain in full (rest from reference TRBV5-1 and TRBJ2-3): KAGVTQTPRYLIKTRGQQVTLSCSPISGHRSVSWYQQTPGQGLQFLFEYFSETQRNKGNFPGRFSGRQFSNSRSEMNVSTLELGDSALYLCASSLDRGDLDTQYFGPGTRLTVL.